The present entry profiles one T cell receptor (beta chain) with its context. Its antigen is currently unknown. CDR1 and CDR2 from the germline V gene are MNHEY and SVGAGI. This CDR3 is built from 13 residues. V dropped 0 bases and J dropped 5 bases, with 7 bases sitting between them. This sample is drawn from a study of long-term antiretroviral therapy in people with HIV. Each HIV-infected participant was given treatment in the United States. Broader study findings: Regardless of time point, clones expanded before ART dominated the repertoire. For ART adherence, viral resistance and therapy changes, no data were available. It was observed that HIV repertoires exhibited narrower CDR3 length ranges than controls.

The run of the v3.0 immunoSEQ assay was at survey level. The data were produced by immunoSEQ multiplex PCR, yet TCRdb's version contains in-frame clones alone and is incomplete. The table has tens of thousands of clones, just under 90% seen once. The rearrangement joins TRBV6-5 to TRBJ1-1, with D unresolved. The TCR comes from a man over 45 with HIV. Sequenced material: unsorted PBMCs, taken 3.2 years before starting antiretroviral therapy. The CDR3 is CASSYSGKTEAFF. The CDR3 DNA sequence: TGTGCCAGCAGTTACTCGGGGAAGACTGAAGCTTTCTTT.